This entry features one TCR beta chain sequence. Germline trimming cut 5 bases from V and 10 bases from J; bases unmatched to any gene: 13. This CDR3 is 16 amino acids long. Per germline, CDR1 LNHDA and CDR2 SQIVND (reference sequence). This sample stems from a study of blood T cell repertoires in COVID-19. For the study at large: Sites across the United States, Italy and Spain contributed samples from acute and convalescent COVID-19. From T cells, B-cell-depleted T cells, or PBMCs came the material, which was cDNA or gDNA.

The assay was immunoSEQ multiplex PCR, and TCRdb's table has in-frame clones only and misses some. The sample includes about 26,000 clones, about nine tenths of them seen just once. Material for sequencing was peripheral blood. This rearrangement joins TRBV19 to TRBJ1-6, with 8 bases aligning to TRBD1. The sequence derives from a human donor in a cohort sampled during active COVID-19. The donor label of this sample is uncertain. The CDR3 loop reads CASSQHRTGPRSPLHF. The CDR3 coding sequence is TGTGCCAGTAGTCAGCACAGGACAGGGCCTCGATCACCCCTCCACTTT.